This entry lists 4 T cell receptor beta chains sequenced from one sample in a study of early T cells in non-severe SARS-CoV-2 infection. TCRdb recomputed calls from the 5' RACE reads with MiXCR, one row per CDR3 protein. The table shows approximately 20,000 distinct CDR3 sequences, with roughly 5.3% occurring only once. Sequencing was performed on whole blood. These receptors were taken from an adult who was a healthcare worker with PCR-confirmed SARS-CoV-2 infection or an uninfected control (not recorded which).

This clonotype was recorded at least ten times. CDR3: CSARATGQGEYEQYF. As DNA, the CDR3 is TGCAGTGCTAGGGCGACGGGACAGGGGGAGTACGAGCAGTACTTC. V gene TRBV20-1 combines with J gene TRBJ2-7, with 11 positions matching TRBD1. After removal of 3 bases from V and 4 bases from J, the junction contained 8 bases not matched to a gene. Germline V gene data show CDR1 as DFQATT and CDR2 as SNEGSKA (reference sequence). The CDR3 totals 15 residues.

This clonotype was counted ten times or more. The V gene is TRBV2, the J gene TRBJ2-3; D uncertain. This CDR3 region has 13 residues. Trimming removed 4 bases from V and 4 bases from J, with 9 bases in between. Germline values: CDR1 SNHLY, CDR2 FYNNEI. CDR3 DNA: TGTGCCAGCAGTGCCTTTAGGTCAGATACGCAGTATTTT. Protein: CASSAFRSDTQYF.

This clonotype was recorded a few times. V is TRBV18 and J is TRBJ1-1; TRBD1 matches 7 bases. Germline CDR1 is KGHSH and CDR2 is LQKENI. Trimming cost V 4 bases and J 3 bases; bases outside gene matches: 2. CDR3 length: 13 residues. This CDR3 is CASSQGADTEAFF. DNA of the CDR3: TGTGCCAGCTCACAGGGGGCTGACACTGAAGCTTTCTTT.

This clonotype was observed at least ten times. The genes are TRBV6-5 and TRBJ1-1; D not resolved. CDR1 is MNHEY, CDR2 SVGAGI, per germline. This CDR3 has 13 residues. The ends were cut back, 2 bases at V and 1 base at J, with 5 bases in the middle. The CDR3 here is CASSYRRNTEAFF. The CDR3 DNA sequence: TGTGCCAGCAGTTACAGGAGGAACACTGAAGCTTTCTTT.